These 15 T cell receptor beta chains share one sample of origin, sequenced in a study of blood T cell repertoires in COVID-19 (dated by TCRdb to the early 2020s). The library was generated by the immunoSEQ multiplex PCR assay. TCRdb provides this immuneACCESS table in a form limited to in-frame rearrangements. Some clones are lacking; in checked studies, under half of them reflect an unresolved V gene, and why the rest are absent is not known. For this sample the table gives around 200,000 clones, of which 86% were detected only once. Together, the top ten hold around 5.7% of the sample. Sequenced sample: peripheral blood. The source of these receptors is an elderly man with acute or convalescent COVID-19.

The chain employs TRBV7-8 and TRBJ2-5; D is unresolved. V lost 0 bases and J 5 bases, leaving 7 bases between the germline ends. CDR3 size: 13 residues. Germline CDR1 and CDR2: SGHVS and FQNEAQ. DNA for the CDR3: TGTGCCAGCAGCTTAGCACTCGGGGAGACCCAGTACTTC. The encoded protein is CASSLALGETQYF.

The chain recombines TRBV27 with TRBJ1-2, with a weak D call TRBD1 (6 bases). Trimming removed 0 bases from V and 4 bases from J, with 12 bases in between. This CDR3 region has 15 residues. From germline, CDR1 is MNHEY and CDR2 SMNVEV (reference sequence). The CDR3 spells CASSLSAGAFYGYTF. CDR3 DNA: TGTGCCAGCAGTTTATCAGCAGGGGCGTTCTATGGCTACACCTTC.

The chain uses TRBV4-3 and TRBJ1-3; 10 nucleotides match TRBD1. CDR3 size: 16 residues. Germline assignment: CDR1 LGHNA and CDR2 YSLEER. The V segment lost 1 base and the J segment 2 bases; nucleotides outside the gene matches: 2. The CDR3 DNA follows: TGCGCCAGCAGCCAAGGACAGGGGGCGGCTGGAAACACCATATATTTT. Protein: CASSQGQGAAGNTIYF.

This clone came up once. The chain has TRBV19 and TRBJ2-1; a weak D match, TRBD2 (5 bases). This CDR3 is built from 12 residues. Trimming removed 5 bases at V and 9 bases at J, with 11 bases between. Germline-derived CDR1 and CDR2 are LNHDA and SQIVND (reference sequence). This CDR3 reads CASSWRAGEQFF. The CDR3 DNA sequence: TGTGCCAGTAGTTGGCGGGCCGGTGAGCAGTTCTTC.

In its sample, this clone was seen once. The CDR3 DNA reads as TGTGCCACCAGCAGAGCCCGGGAGCCCACTCGCCCCTACAATGAGCAGTTCTTC. Residues: CATSRAREPTRPYNEQFF. The rearrangement uses TRBV15 and TRBJ2-1, with D possibly TRBD2 on 6 matching bases. Trimming removed 1 base at V and 2 bases at J, with 18 bases between. The CDR3 consists of 18 residues. Germline loops: CDR1 LNHNV, CDR2 YYDKDF (reference sequence). The variable domain in full, with the rest retrieved from reference TRBV15 and TRBJ2-1, is DAMVIQNPRYQVTQFGKPVTLSCSQTLNHNVMYWYQQKSSQAPKLLFHYYDKDFNNEADTPDNFQSRRPNTSFCFLDIRSPGLGDTAMYLCATSRAREPTRPYNEQFFGPGTRLTVL.

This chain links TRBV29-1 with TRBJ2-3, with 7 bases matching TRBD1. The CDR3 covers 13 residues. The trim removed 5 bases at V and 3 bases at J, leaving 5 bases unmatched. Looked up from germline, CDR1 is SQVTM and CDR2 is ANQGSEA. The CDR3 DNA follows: TGCAGCGTTTTGACAGGGTGGACAGATACGCAGTATTTT. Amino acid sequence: CSVLTGWTDTQYF.

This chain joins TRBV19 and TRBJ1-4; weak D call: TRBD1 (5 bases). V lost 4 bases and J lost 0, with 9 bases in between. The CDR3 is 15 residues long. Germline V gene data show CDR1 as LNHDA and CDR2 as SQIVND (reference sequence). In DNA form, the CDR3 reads TGTGCCAGTAGTACCGGACAAACAACTAATGAAAAACTGTTTTTT. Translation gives CASSTGQTTNEKLFF.

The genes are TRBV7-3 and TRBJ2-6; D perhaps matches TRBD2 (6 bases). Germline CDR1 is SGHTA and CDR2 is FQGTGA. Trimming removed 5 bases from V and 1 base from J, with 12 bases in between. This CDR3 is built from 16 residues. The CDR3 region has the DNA TGTGCCAGCAGCCCAGCGGGCGCTTCTGGGGCCAACGTCCTGACTTTC. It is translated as CASSPAGASGANVLTF.

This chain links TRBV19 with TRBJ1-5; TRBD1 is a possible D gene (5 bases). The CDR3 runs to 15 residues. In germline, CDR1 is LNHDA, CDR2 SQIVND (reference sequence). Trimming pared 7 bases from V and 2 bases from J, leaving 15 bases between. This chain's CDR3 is CASTMGREGNQPQHF. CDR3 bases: TGTGCCAGTACCATGGGCAGGGAAGGCAATCAGCCCCAGCATTTT.

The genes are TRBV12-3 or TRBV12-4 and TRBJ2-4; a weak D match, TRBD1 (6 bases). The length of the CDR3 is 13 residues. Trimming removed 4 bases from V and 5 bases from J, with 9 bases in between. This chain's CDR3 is CASSSHRENIQYF. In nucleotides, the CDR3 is TGTGCCAGCAGTTCACACAGGGAAAACATTCAGTACTTC.

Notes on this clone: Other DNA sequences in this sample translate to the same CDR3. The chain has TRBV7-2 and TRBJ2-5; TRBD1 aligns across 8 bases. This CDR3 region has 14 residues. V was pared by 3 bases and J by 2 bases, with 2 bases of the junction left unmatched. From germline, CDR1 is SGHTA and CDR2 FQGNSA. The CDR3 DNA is TGTGCCAGCAGCTTCGGACAGGGACAAGAGACCCAGTACTTC. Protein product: CASSFGQGQETQYF.

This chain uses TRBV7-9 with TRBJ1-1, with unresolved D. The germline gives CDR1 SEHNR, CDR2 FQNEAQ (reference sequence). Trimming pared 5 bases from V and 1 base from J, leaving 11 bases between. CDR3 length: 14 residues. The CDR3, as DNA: TGTGCCAGCAGCCCGGGGTGGCAGAACACTGAAGCTTTCTTT. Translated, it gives CASSPGWQNTEAFF.

The CDR3 sequence: CASNPPGLGVYGYTF. The CDR3 DNA sequence: TGTGCCAGTAACCCGCCAGGGCTTGGAGTCTATGGCTACACCTTC. The genes are TRBV19 and TRBJ1-2, with a tentative D call TRBD1 (5 bases). The germline V and J ends were trimmed by 7 bases and 4 bases, with 19 bases remaining between them. The CDR3 contains 15 residues. CDR1 LNHDA and CDR2 SQIVND come from the germline V gene (reference sequence). Together with reference TRBV19 and TRBJ1-2, the CDR3 gives the full variable domain: DGGITQSPKYLFRKEGQNVTLSCEQNLNHDAMYWYRQDPGQGLRLIYYSQIVNDFQKGDIAEGYSVSREKKESFPLTVTSAQKNPTAFYLCASNPPGLGVYGYTFGSGTRLTVV.

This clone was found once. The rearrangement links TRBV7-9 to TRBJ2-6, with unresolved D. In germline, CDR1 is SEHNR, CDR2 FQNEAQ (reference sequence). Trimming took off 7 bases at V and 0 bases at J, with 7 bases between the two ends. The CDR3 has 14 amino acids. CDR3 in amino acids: CASIPVSGANVLTF. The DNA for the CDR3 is TGTGCCAGCATCCCGGTCTCTGGGGCCAACGTCCTGACTTTC.

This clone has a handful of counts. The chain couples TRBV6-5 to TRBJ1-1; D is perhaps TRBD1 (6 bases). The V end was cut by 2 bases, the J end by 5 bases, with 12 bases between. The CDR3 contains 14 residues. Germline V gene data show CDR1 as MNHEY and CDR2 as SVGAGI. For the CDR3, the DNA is TGTGCCAGCAGTTACGGGGGCGTGGGGACTGAAGCTTTCTTT. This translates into CASSYGGVGTEAFF.